This T cell receptor beta chain was found in a study of cytomegalovirus exposure and HLA in healthy donors. General observations from the study: Most TCR sequences were rare, but some public TCRs occurred in many donors. A later analysis showed HLA-associated TCR beta chains outstripping equally common others in clonal expansion.

The CDR3 consists of 14 residues. V shed 5 bases, J shed 3 bases, and the junction held 5 bases outside the gene matches. Germline V gives CDR1 SGHVS, CDR2 FNYEAQ. Those who donated were healthy bone marrow donors. With respect to this clone: Antigen specificity is unknown.

The PCR ran on 60 Vbeta and 13 Jbeta primers. Some clones are missing from TCRdb's copy, which holds only in-frame ones; the method was immunoSEQ multiplex PCR. Here the sample table reports tens of thousands of clones. The sequenced sample consisted of PBMCs. The source is a man in his fifties in good health and CMV-seropositive. The chain uses TRBV7-6 and TRBJ2-5; 8 nucleotides agree with TRBD2. This CDR3 is CASSPSGLKETQYF. CDR3 nucleotide sequence: TGTGCCAGCAGCCCTAGCGGGCTTAAAGAGACCCAGTACTTC.